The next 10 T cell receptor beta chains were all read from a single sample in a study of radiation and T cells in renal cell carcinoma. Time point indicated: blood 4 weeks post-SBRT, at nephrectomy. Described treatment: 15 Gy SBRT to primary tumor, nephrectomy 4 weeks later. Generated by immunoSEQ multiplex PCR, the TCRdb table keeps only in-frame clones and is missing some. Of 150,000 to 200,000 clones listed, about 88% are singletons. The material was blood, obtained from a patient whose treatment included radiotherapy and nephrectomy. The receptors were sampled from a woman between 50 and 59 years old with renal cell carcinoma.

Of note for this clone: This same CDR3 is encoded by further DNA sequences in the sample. CDR3 amino acids: CASSLGQGQETQYF. CDR3 sequence (DNA): TGTGCCAGCAGCTTGGGCCAGGGGCAAGAGACCCAGTACTTC. J is TRBJ2-5 and V is TRBV5-4, with D possibly matching TRBD1 (6 bases). Germline V gives CDR1 SGHNT, CDR2 YYREEE (reference sequence). V dropped 0 bases and J dropped 2 bases, with 8 bases sitting between them. The CDR3 is made up of 14 amino acids.

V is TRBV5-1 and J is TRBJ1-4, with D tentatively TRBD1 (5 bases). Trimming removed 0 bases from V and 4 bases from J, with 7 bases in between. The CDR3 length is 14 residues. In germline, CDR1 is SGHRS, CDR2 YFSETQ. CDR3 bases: TGCGCCAGCAGCTTGGACCAGGGTAATGAAAAACTGTTTTTT. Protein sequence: CASSLDQGNEKLFF.

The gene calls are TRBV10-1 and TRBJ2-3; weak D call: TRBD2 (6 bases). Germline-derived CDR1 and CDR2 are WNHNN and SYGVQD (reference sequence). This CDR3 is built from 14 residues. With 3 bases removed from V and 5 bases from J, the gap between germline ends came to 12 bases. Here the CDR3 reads CASSELAERDTQYF. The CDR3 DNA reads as TGCGCCAGCAGTGAACTAGCAGAGAGAGATACGCAGTATTTT.

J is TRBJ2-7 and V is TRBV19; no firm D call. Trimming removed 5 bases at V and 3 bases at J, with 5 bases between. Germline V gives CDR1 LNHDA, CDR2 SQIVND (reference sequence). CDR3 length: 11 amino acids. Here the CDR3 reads CASSYNYEQYF. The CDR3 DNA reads TGTGCCAGTAGTTATAACTACGAGCAGTACTTC. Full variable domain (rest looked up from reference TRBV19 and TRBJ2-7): DGGITQSPKYLFRKEGQNVTLSCEQNLNHDAMYWYRQDPGQGLRLIYYSQIVNDFQKGDIAEGYSVSREKKESFPLTVTSAQKNPTAFYLCASSYNYEQYFGPGTRLTVT.

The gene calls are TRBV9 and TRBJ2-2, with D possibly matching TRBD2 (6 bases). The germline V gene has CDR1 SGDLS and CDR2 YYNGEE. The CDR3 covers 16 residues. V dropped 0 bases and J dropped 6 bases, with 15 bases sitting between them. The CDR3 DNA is TGTGCCAGCAGCGTAGAGATTTACGGGAGCGCCGGGGAGCTGTTTTTT. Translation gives CASSVEIYGSAGELFF.

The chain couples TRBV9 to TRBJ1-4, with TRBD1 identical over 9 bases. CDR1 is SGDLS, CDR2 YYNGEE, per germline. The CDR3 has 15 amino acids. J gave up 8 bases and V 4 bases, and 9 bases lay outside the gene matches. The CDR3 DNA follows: TGTGCCAGCAGCTACAGGGACAGGGAGGGAGAAAAACTGTTTTTT. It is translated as CASSYRDREGEKLFF.

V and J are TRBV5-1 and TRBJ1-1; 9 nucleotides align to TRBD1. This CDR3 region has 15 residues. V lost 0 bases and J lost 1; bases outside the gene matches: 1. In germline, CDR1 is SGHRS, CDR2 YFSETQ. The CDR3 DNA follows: TGCGCCAGCAGCTTGGAGGGACAGGGGAACACTGAAGCTTTCTTT. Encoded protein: CASSLEGQGNTEAFF.

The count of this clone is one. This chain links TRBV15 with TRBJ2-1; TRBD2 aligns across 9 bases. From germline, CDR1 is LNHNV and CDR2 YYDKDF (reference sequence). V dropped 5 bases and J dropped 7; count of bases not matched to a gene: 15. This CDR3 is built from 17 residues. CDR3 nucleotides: TGTGCCACCAGCCACGAAACCGACCTAGCGGGGATAAATGAGCAGTTCTTC. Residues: CATSHETDLAGINEQFF.

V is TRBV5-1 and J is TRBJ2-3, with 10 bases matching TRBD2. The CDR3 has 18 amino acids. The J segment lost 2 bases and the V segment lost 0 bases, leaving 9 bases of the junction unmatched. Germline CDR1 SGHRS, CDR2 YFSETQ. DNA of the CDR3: TGCGCCAGCAGCTTGGCTGGATCTACTAGCGGGGTCACAGATACGCAGTATTTT. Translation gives CASSLAGSTSGVTDTQYF.

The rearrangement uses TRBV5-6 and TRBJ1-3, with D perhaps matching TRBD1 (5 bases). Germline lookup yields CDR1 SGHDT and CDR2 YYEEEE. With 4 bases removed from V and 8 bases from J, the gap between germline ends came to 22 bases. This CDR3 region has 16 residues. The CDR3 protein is CASSQLVAGRRDTIYF. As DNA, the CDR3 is TGTGCCAGCAGCCAGTTGGTGGCGGGACGTAGAGACACCATATATTTT. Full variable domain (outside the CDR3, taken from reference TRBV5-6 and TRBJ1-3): DAGVTQSPTHLIKTRGQQVTLRCSPKSGHDTVSWYQQALGQGPQFIFQYYEEEERQRGNFPDRFSGHQFPNYSSELNVNALLLGDSALYLCASSQLVAGRRDTIYFGEGSWLTVV.